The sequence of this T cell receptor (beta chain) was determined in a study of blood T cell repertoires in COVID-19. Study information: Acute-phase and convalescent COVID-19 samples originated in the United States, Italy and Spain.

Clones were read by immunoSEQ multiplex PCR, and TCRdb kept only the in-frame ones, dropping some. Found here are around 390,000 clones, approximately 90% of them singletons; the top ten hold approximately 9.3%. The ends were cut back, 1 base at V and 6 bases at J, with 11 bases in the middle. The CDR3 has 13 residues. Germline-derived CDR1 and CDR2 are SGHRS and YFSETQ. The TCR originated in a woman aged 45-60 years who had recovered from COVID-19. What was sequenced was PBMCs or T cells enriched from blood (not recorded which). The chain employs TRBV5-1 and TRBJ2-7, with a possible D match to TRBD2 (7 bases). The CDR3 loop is CASSLWGGGEQYF. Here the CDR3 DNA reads TGCGCCAGCAGCTTGTGGGGGGGCGGCGAGCAGTACTTC. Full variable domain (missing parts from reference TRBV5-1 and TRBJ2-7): KAGVTQTPRYLIKTRGQQVTLSCSPISGHRSVSWYQQTPGQGLQFLFEYFSETQRNKGNFPGRFSGRQFSNSRSEMNVSTLELGDSALYLCASSLWGGGEQYFGPGTRLTVT.